Listed below are T cell receptor beta chains from one sample, sequenced in a study of blood T cells in healthy people across ages. Each CDR3 protein gets one entry after TCRdb re-called the 5' RACE reads with MiXCR. The profile shows approximately 1.5 million distinct CDR3 sequences, 30% to 40% of them singletons. Material: blood. Receptor source: a woman aged 30 to 39 in good health. The CDR3 runs from the conserved cysteine through the conserved F or W. Fields, in order: CDR3 DNA, CDR3 protein, clone size, D gene, V gene, J gene. D genes are given only for firm matches. For some rows the clone size is stated as once, few or many, or as a class when expanded; others skip it.

cdr3_nt: TGTGCCAGCAGTCCCTCCGGGACAGAGCTCTACGAGCAGTACTTC
cdr3_aa: CASSPSGTELYEQYF
clone_size: few
d_call: TRBD1
v_call: TRBV4-1
j_call: TRBJ2-7

cdr3_nt: TGTGCCAGCAGCTTAACCCTGCAGGGCGAGCAGTACTTC
cdr3_aa: CASSLTLQGEQYF
clone_size: many
d_call: .
v_call: TRBV7-3
j_call: TRBJ2-7

cdr3_nt: TGTGCCAGCAGCTTGGTTGGCACAGACTATGGCTACACCTTC
cdr3_aa: CASSLVGTDYGYTF
clone_size: few
d_call: .
v_call: TRBV5-5
j_call: TRBJ1-2

cdr3_nt: TGTGCCAGCAGTGAGGCGCTGGCAGGGAGGGTCTATGGCTACACCTTC
cdr3_aa: CASSEALAGRVYGYTF
clone_size: .
d_call: .
v_call: TRBV2
j_call: TRBJ1-2

cdr3_nt: TGTGCCAGCAGCTTAGTTATCAGGGAAGGACGTGAAAAACTGTTTTTT
cdr3_aa: CASSLVIREGREKLFF
clone_size: .
d_call: .
v_call: TRBV7-8
j_call: TRBJ1-4

cdr3_nt: TGTGCCAGCTCCCCTGGGACCGCCGCTAACTATGGCTACACCTTC
cdr3_aa: CASSPGTAANYGYTF
clone_size: .
d_call: .
v_call: TRBV18
j_call: TRBJ1-2

cdr3_nt: TGTGCCAGCAGAAACAGGGGGGACAATCAGCCCCAGCATTTT
cdr3_aa: CASRNRGDNQPQHF
clone_size: many
d_call: TRBD1
v_call: TRBV28
j_call: TRBJ1-5

cdr3_nt: TGCACCAGCAGTCGGGTGTCGTCCTACAATGAGCAGTTCTTC
cdr3_aa: CTSSRVSSYNEQFF
clone_size: .
d_call: .
v_call: TRBV5-1
j_call: TRBJ2-1

cdr3_nt: TGCGCCAGCAGTTTCAAAGATCGTAGCGGCTCCTACAATGAGCAGTTCTTC
cdr3_aa: CASSFKDRSGSYNEQFF
clone_size: few
d_call: .
v_call: TRBV23-1
j_call: TRBJ2-1

cdr3_nt: TGCAGTGCTAGAGATCGGTGGAGGACTAGCGGGGCAGCAGATACGCAGTATTTT
cdr3_aa: CSARDRWRTSGAADTQYF
clone_size: .
d_call: TRBD2
v_call: TRBV20-1
j_call: TRBJ2-3

cdr3_nt: TGTGCCAGCAGCGGGACAGGGTTCGCTGAAGCTTTCTTT
cdr3_aa: CASSGTGFAEAFF
clone_size: .
d_call: TRBD1
v_call: TRBV7-8
j_call: TRBJ1-1

cdr3_nt: TGTGCCAACTGCCGGATTCAAGAGACCCAGTACTTC
cdr3_aa: CANCRIQETQYF
clone_size: .
d_call: .
v_call: TRBV6-2/TRBV6-3
j_call: TRBJ2-5

cdr3_nt: TGTGCCAGCGGCCAAGCGCACTCCCCAGATACGCAGTATTTT
cdr3_aa: CASGQAHSPDTQYF
clone_size: .
d_call: .
v_call: TRBV14
j_call: TRBJ2-3

cdr3_nt: TGCGCCAGCAGCTTGTTCCCCACAGGGGCTAGCAATCAGCCCCAGCATTTT
cdr3_aa: CASSLFPTGASNQPQHF
clone_size: .
d_call: TRBD1
v_call: TRBV5-1
j_call: TRBJ1-5

cdr3_nt: TGTGCCAGTCTCGACGTTAATGGCTACACCTTC
cdr3_aa: CASLDVNGYTF
clone_size: .
d_call: .
v_call: TRBV28
j_call: TRBJ1-2

cdr3_nt: TGTGCCAGCAGCGTATCAGCGGGAAGCTCCTACAATGAGCAGTACTTC
cdr3_aa: CASSVSAGSSYNEQYF
clone_size: .
d_call: TRBD2
v_call: TRBV9
j_call: TRBJ2-7

cdr3_nt: TGCGCCAGCAGCCAAGATCTTAACAGGGGAGATACGCAGTATTTT
cdr3_aa: CASSQDLNRGDTQYF
clone_size: .
d_call: TRBD1
v_call: TRBV4-1
j_call: TRBJ2-3

cdr3_nt: TGTGCCAGCAGCCCAGATGAGGCAGATACGCAGTATTTT
cdr3_aa: CASSPDEADTQYF
clone_size: .
d_call: .
v_call: TRBV14
j_call: TRBJ2-3

cdr3_nt: TGTGCCAGCAGCTTGTATCCGACATCGAACTATGGCTACACCTTC
cdr3_aa: CASSLYPTSNYGYTF
clone_size: once
d_call: .
v_call: TRBV7-3
j_call: TRBJ1-2

cdr3_nt: TGTGCCAGCGGGGACCGTCATACGCAGTATTTT
cdr3_aa: CASGDRHTQYF
clone_size: .
d_call: .
v_call: TRBV2
j_call: TRBJ2-3

cdr3_nt: TGTGCCAGCAGCCCCCAGGGGGCCCACTCTGGGGCCAACGTCCTGACTTTC
cdr3_aa: CASSPQGAHSGANVLTF
clone_size: few
d_call: TRBD1
v_call: TRBV7-3
j_call: TRBJ2-6

cdr3_nt: TGCGCCAGCAGAGCGGCGGGACTAGCGGGGCCGAGCTCCTACGAGCAGTACTTC
cdr3_aa: CASRAAGLAGPSSYEQYF
clone_size: few
d_call: TRBD2
v_call: TRBV5-1
j_call: TRBJ2-7

cdr3_nt: TGCGCCAGCAGCCCCGGGACTAGCACTGAAGCTTTCTTT
cdr3_aa: CASSPGTSTEAFF
clone_size: .
d_call: .
v_call: TRBV10-2
j_call: TRBJ1-1

cdr3_nt: TGTGCCAGTAAAAAGGATAGTAGCGGGAGCCTCGAGCAGTACTTC
cdr3_aa: CASKKDSSGSLEQYF
clone_size: .
d_call: TRBD2
v_call: TRBV19
j_call: TRBJ2-7

cdr3_nt: TGTGCCATCAGTGAGTCGAAAACTACCGCTTCCACCTACGAGCAGTACTTC
cdr3_aa: CAISESKTTASTYEQYF
clone_size: few
d_call: .
v_call: TRBV10-3
j_call: TRBJ2-7

cdr3_nt: TGTGCCAGCAGCCGAGGACTAGCGGGAGGGGGTTCAGAAGAGACCCAGTACTTC
cdr3_aa: CASSRGLAGGGSEETQYF
clone_size: .
d_call: TRBD2
v_call: TRBV11-2
j_call: TRBJ2-5

cdr3_nt: TGCAGCGCTACTTCGGGACAGGGGACTGAAGCTTTCTTT
cdr3_aa: CSATSGQGTEAFF
clone_size: .
d_call: TRBD1
v_call: TRBV29-1
j_call: TRBJ1-1

cdr3_nt: TGCGCCAGCAGTGCGAAACTAGCGGGGGTCACTGCCACGAATGAGCAGTTCTTC
cdr3_aa: CASSAKLAGVTATNEQFF
clone_size: .
d_call: TRBD2
v_call: TRBV5-1
j_call: TRBJ2-1

cdr3_nt: TGTGCCAGCAGTGTGACCCGGGAGAGCAATCAGCCCCAGCATTTT
cdr3_aa: CASSVTRESNQPQHF
clone_size: .
d_call: .
v_call: TRBV6-1
j_call: TRBJ1-5

cdr3_nt: TGTGCCAGCATGGAAGCGGGAGAGAGAAATGAGCAGTTCTTC
cdr3_aa: CASMEAGERNEQFF
clone_size: few
d_call: TRBD2
v_call: TRBV28
j_call: TRBJ2-1

cdr3_nt: TGTGCCAGCAGCCAAGATATACCGCTTGCCACAGATACGCAGTATTTT
cdr3_aa: CASSQDIPLATDTQYF
clone_size: .
d_call: .
v_call: TRBV3-1
j_call: TRBJ2-3

cdr3_nt: TGTGCCAGCAGCTTAGCGTGGCAATCTGGGGCCAACGTCCTGACTTTC
cdr3_aa: CASSLAWQSGANVLTF
clone_size: .
d_call: .
v_call: TRBV7-9
j_call: TRBJ2-6

cdr3_nt: TGTGCCGGCAGGCCGACAGGGGGGACCGGGGAGCTGTTTTTT
cdr3_aa: CAGRPTGGTGELFF
clone_size: .
d_call: TRBD1
v_call: TRBV7-3
j_call: TRBJ2-2

cdr3_nt: TGTGCCAGCAGGAGGGTCGACGAGCAGTACTTC
cdr3_aa: CASRRVDEQYF
clone_size: few
d_call: .
v_call: TRBV28
j_call: TRBJ2-7

cdr3_nt: TGCAGCGTTGCTGGTGGAGGCAATGAGCAGTTCTTC
cdr3_aa: CSVAGGGNEQFF
clone_size: many
d_call: .
v_call: TRBV29-1
j_call: TRBJ2-1

cdr3_nt: TGTGCCACCAGTGACCAGGGGACAGGGAAGAACCAAGAGACCCAGTACTTC
cdr3_aa: CATSDQGTGKNQETQYF
clone_size: few
d_call: TRBD1
v_call: TRBV24-1
j_call: TRBJ2-5

cdr3_nt: TGCGCCAGCAGCCAGTTGCGGGGGACACTCCAAGAGACCCAGTACTTC
cdr3_aa: CASSQLRGTLQETQYF
clone_size: few
d_call: .
v_call: TRBV4-1
j_call: TRBJ2-5

cdr3_nt: TGTGCCAGCAGTGGATGGGACCTAATCTATGGCTACACCTTC
cdr3_aa: CASSGWDLIYGYTF
clone_size: few
d_call: .
v_call: TRBV28
j_call: TRBJ1-2

cdr3_nt: TGTGCCAGCAGCTTAGCGCCCCTCCGAGCCTATGAGCAGTTCTTC
cdr3_aa: CASSLAPLRAYEQFF
clone_size: .
d_call: .
v_call: TRBV7-9
j_call: TRBJ2-1

cdr3_nt: TGCGCCAGCAGCTTGGTCCCGGCAGGGATCACCGGGGAGCTGTTTTTT
cdr3_aa: CASSLVPAGITGELFF
clone_size: .
d_call: .
v_call: TRBV5-1
j_call: TRBJ2-2

cdr3_nt: TGCAGTGCTAGAGATCGACCCGGGACAGGGCCGCCCAATTCACCCCTCCACTTT
cdr3_aa: CSARDRPGTGPPNSPLHF
clone_size: .
d_call: TRBD1
v_call: TRBV20-1
j_call: TRBJ1-6

cdr3_nt: TGCGCCAGCAGCTTGGGACAGGGTGGTAGCTATGGCTACACCTTC
cdr3_aa: CASSLGQGGSYGYTF
clone_size: .
d_call: TRBD1
v_call: TRBV5-1
j_call: TRBJ1-2

cdr3_nt: TGTGCCAGCAGTTTGTCCAGCGGGAGTGGAGATACGCAGTATTTT
cdr3_aa: CASSLSSGSGDTQYF
clone_size: many
d_call: TRBD2
v_call: TRBV12-3/TRBV12-4
j_call: TRBJ2-3

cdr3_nt: TGTGCCAGCAGGGACCCGAGGGAGGCGGAGGGCGCCAATGAGCAGTTCTTC
cdr3_aa: CASRDPREAEGANEQFF
clone_size: few
d_call: .
v_call: TRBV2
j_call: TRBJ2-1

cdr3_nt: TGTGCCATCAGTGCGACACTAGCGGGGACCCCTTTGGATACGCAGTATTTT
cdr3_aa: CAISATLAGTPLDTQYF
clone_size: .
d_call: TRBD2
v_call: TRBV10-3
j_call: TRBJ2-3

cdr3_nt: TGCAGTGCCACCGGGACACAGGTCGCAGATACGCAGTATTTT
cdr3_aa: CSATGTQVADTQYF
clone_size: .
d_call: .
v_call: TRBV20-1
j_call: TRBJ2-3

cdr3_nt: TGTGCCAGCAGCCGGCGGGACGGTGCGAACACTGAAGCTTTCTTT
cdr3_aa: CASSRRDGANTEAFF
clone_size: .
d_call: .
v_call: TRBV11-2
j_call: TRBJ1-1

cdr3_nt: TGCAGTGGGAGCGGGACCAACTATGGCTACACCTTC
cdr3_aa: CSGSGTNYGYTF
clone_size: once
d_call: .
v_call: TRBV20-1
j_call: TRBJ1-2

cdr3_nt: TGTGCCAGCAGTCCTAACTCCTACCTATGCGAGCAGTACTTC
cdr3_aa: CASSPNSYLCEQYF
clone_size: .
d_call: .
v_call: TRBV6-5
j_call: TRBJ2-7

cdr3_nt: TGTGCCAGCAGTATCGACAGCCCCGCAACTAATGAAAAACTGTTTTTT
cdr3_aa: CASSIDSPATNEKLFF
clone_size: .
d_call: .
v_call: TRBV12-3/TRBV12-4
j_call: TRBJ1-4

cdr3_nt: TGCAGCGTTGGGGACTCCTCCTGGGGAGGCTACACCTTC
cdr3_aa: CSVGDSSWGGYTF
clone_size: .
d_call: .
v_call: TRBV29-1
j_call: TRBJ1-2